This T cell receptor beta chain was obtained from a study of CD8+CD57+ T cells in acquired aplastic anemia. This clonotype was found many times. The patients chosen for sequencing had shown expansion of CD8+CD57+ cells (detected by flow cytometry). Genomic DNA acted as the template from which TCR beta VDJ combination and CDR3 sequence profiling were carried out. TCRdb itself ran the reads through MiXCR, one entry per CDR3 protein. The sample has about 160,000 distinct CDR3 sequences, 71% seen once; the top ten hold around 45%. The receptor was derived from a human donor with aplastic anemia. The specimen was sorted CD4+, CD8+, or CD8+CD57+ T cells (not recorded which) from PBMCs.

CDR3 in amino acids: CASKEGSGEGNEQFF. CDR3 DNA: TGTGCCAGCAAAGAAGGTTCAGGGGAGGGGAATGAGCAGTTCTTC. The chain employs TRBV6-4 and TRBJ2-1; a weak D match, TRBD2 (7 bases). This CDR3 contains 15 residues. V lost 7 bases and J lost 7, with 20 bases in between. CDR1 is MRHNA and CDR2 is SNTAGT in the germline V gene.